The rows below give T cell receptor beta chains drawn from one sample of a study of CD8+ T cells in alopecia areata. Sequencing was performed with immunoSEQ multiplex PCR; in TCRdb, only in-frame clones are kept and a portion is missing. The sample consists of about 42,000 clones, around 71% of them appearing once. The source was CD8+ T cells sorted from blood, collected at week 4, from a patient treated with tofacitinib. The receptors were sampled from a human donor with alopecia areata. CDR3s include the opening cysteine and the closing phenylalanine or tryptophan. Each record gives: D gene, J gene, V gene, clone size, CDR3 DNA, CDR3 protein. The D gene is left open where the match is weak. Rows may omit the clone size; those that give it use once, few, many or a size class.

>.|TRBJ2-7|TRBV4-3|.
TGCGCCAGCAGCCAAGGTCGCGAGCAGTACTTC
CASSQGREQYF
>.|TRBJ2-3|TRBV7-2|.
TGTGCCAGCAGCTACTCAACTAGCAGCCGCACAGATACGCAGTATTTT
CASSYSTSSRTDTQYF
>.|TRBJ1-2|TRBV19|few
TGTGCCAGTAGTATTCCCCGGGTGCCCTATGGCTACACCTTC
CASSIPRVPYGYTF
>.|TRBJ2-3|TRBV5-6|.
TGTGCCAGCAGCCGAACGGATACGCAGTATTTT
CASSRTDTQYF
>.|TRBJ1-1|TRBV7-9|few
TGTGCCAGCAGCTTGACAGGAAACACTGAAGCTTTCTTT
CASSLTGNTEAFF
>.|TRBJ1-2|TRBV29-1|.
TGCAGCGTCCCAGGGAGCTATGGCTACACCTTC
CSVPGSYGYTF
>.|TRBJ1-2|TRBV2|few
TGTGCCAGCAGTGAAGGGGGTAGGGGAAACGCCTATGGCTACACCTTC
CASSEGGRGNAYGYTF
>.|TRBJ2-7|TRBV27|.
TGTGCCAGCAGCCGGGGCCAGCTCTACGAGCAGTACTTC
CASSRGQLYEQYF
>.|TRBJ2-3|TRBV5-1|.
TGCGCCAGCAGCTTCCGGCAGGGGTTAGCAGATACGCAGTATTTT
CASSFRQGLADTQYF
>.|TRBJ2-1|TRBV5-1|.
TGCGCCAGCAGCTGGGGGGTGTACAATGAGCAGTTCTTC
CASSWGVYNEQFF
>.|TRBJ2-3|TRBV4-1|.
TGCGCCAGCAGCCATTTGACTGATGATACGCAGTATTTT
CASSHLTDDTQYF
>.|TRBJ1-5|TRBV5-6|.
TGTGCCAGCAGCTCTCGGTCCCTGAATCAGCCCCAGCATTTT
CASSSRSLNQPQHF
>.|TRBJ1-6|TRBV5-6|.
TGTGCCAGCAGCTTGCGTGGGAGCTCCTATAATTCACCCCTCCACTTT
CASSLRGSSYNSPLHF
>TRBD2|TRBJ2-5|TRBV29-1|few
TGCAGCGCCCCGGGACTAGCGGGAGAGACCCAGTACTTC
CSAPGLAGETQYF
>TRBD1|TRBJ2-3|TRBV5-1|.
TGCGCCAGCAGCTTGGACGGGACAGCAGATACGCAGTATTTT
CASSLDGTADTQYF
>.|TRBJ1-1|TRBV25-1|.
TGTGCCAGCAGTGAATTAGGGATAACCTACACTGAAGCTTTCTTT
CASSELGITYTEAFF
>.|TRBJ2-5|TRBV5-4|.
TGTGCCAGCAGCTTACCCGGGACTGATCAAGAGACCCAGTACTTC
CASSLPGTDQETQYF
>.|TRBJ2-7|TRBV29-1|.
TGCAGCGCCCAGGACGGCTCCTACGAGCAGTACTTC
CSAQDGSYEQYF
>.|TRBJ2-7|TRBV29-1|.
TGCAGCGTTGAAGAAGGATCCTACTCCTACGAGCAGTACTTC
CSVEEGSYSYEQYF
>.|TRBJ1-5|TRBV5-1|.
TGCGCCAGCAGCGATGGATCCGGCAATCAGCCCCAGCATTTT
CASSDGSGNQPQHF
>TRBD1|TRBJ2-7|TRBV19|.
TGTGCCAGTAGCTCCGGGACAGTGCTTGCCTACGAGCAGTACTTC
CASSSGTVLAYEQYF
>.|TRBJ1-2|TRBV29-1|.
TGCAGCGTTGAGGACAGCTTATCTGGCTATGGCTACACCTTC
CSVEDSLSGYGYTF